This paragraph covers one T cell receptor beta chain sequence. Its antigen is unknown. Time point specified: blood from clinic visit 5 months post-surgery; TSC patient then seizure free. Only cases whose brain tissue showed the highest T cell transcript signatures were sequenced. At least one anti-epileptic drug was given before surgery. The method was immunoSEQ multiplex PCR; TCRdb's version includes in-frame clones alone and lacks a portion of them. The repertoire holds around 340,000 clones, with over 90% as singletons. With 3 bases removed from V and 0 bases from J, the gap between germline ends came to 6 bases. The length of the CDR3 is 13 residues. The data were obtained in a study of brain T cells in children with intractable seizures. Whole-study results and caveats: Viral specificity was inferred only from CDR3 similarity; HCMV serostatus was unknown. Pre- and post-surgery blood differed in depth, so pre-surgery absences may be undersampling.

This clonotype was sampled from a boy younger than two with tuberous sclerosis and intractable seizures. The gene calls are TRBV12-3 or TRBV12-4 and TRBJ2-7; no clear D. The sample here was peripheral blood, taken 4 to 5 months after surgery. CDR3 in DNA: TGTGCCAGCAGTTTTTGGAGCTCCTACGAGCAGTACTTC. Amino acid sequence: CASSFWSSYEQYF.